This TCR beta chain stems from a study of blood T cell repertoires in COVID-19. CDR3 size: 16 residues. Germline-derived CDR1 and CDR2 are MNHEY and SVGAGI. The V gene end was trimmed by 4 bases and the J gene end by 2 bases; junction bases not matched to a gene: 3. The protocol was immunoSEQ multiplex PCR, while the TCRdb copy is restricted to in-frame clones and leaves out a portion. The repertoire holds tens of thousands of clones, with 80% to 90% as singletons. This sequence originates from a man younger than 40 with acute or convalescent COVID-19. This sequence joins TRBV6-5 and TRBJ2-3; 13 bases are a match to TRBD2. Sequenced input: peripheral blood. The chain's CDR3 is CASSSGLAGPTDTQYF. CDR3 nucleotides: TGTGCCAGCAGTTCGGGACTAGCGGGACCCACAGATACGCAGTATTTT.